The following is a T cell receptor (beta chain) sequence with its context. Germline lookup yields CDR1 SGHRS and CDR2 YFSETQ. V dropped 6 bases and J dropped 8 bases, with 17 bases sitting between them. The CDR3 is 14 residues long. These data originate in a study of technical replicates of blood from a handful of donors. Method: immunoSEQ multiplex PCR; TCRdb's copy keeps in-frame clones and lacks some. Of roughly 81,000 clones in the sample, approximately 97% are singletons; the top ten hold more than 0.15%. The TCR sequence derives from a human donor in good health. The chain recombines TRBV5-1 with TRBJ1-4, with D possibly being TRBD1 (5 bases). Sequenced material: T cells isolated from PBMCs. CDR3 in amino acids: CASNHSGGIEKLFF. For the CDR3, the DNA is TGCGCCAGCAACCACTCGGGGGGTATAGAAAAACTGTTTTTT.